This paragraph covers one TCR beta chain sequence. The antigen it binds to is not known. Base qualities are missing; no much larger clone stands one base away. TCR cDNA was made using 5'RACE template switching, a step that added a universal primer site and unique molecular identifiers. Priming of cDNA synthesis was performed from both the TCR alpha and TCR beta constant segments. Library amplification involved two PCR steps, and the second step added sample barcodes and sequencing adapters. Sequencing of libraries was performed on Illumina HiSeq 2500 (2x100 bp) or NovaSeq (2x150 bp). From the authors' description of their analysis: MIGEC handled demultiplexing of reads and collapsing into UMI consensus sequences, while MiXCR performed V(D)J alignment. Clonotypes responding to the vaccine were identified with edgeR on replicate PBMC samples, with the criteria of FDR below 0.01 and a log2 fold change above 5 up to day 15. Each bulk clonotype received a CD4 or CD8 identity based on whether the sequenced CD4 or CD8 repertoire contained that clonotype at higher abundance. TCRdb applied fastp at Q25 and MiXCR to the public reads, then kept only in-frame beta chains. When rows share a CDR3 protein, they turn into one entry using the most common DNA and genes. For this entry, the V and J calls and clone size follow TCRdb and not the study's own pipeline. The sample yields a few hundred thousand distinct CDR3 sequences; about 9.9% were counted once. Around 18% of the sample is in the top ten clones.

The treatment or condition label corresponds to: live attenuated yellow fever vaccine strain. Two biological replicates of bulk PBMCs were collected at each blood-draw timepoint. A standard Ficoll-Paque protocol was used to isolate PBMCs from peripheral blood. TriZol was used to extract RNA from bulk PBMCs, from CD4 and CD8 fractions, and from dextramer-positive and dextramer-negative fractions. The source of the sample is a study of T cells after yellow fever vaccination (dated by TCRdb to between 2018 and 2021). Broadly, across the study: The SMART-Seq v4 Ultra Low Input RNA kit was used to prepare libraries from fractions with low cell numbers. To track T-cell clones before and after primary and booster YFV17D yellow fever vaccination, bulk TCR alpha and beta repertoires were sequenced longitudinally. Two healthy male donors, one aged 18 to 29 and one aged 30 to 40 years, made up the cohort. Blood was drawn at multiple timepoints before and after primary and secondary immunization, with bulk PBMC replicates and cell subsets isolated. What the study reported, not specific to this receptor: A small fraction of clonotypes appeared in both the CD4 and CD8 compartments, likely as a result of convergent recombination. The study included only a couple of donors, which limits how far the findings can be generalized. Computational filtering was required because FACS-sorted repertoires could contain abundant contaminating clonotypes from the bulk population. Compared with the primary T-cell response, the secondary T-cell response was weaker but faster, peaking on day 5 rather than day 15. Most clones expanded after primary vaccination (around 96% of CD4 and 88% of CD8) were re-detected after the booster, suggesting that broad memory maintenance occurred.

The specimen comprised PBMCs, sampled on the day of the first yellow fever vaccination. This clonotype originated in a young man who received the YFV17D yellow fever vaccine.

The DNA sequence is TGTGCCAGCAGCCCTCAGGGTAGGGCGCAAGAGACCCAGTACTTC. Its translation is CASSPQGRAQETQYF. This sequence uses TRBV2 and TRBJ2-5; tentative D gene TRBD1, with 5 bases matching. Relative to germline, V is 6 bases shorter and J is 2 bases shorter, with 16 bases between their ends. Reading the germline V gene gives CDR1 SNHLY and CDR2 FYNNEI. The cysteine opens and the phenylalanine closes a CDR3 of 15 amino acids. Solely the CDR3 DNA is kept, with 45 bases framed from the first base.